This T cell receptor (beta chain) was found in a study of OX40 agonist ivuxolimab in advanced cancers. Overall study context: Ivuxolimab, which patients received intravenously every 2 weeks, was dosed at 0.01 to 10 mg/kg.

The ends were cut back, 5 bases at V and 3 bases at J, with 4 bases in the middle. The CDR3 extends over 11 amino acids. Germline CDR1 is MNHNY and CDR2 is SVGAGI (reference sequence). Assay: immunoSEQ multiplex PCR; the TCRdb copy retains only in-frame clones and omits some. This repertoire shows about 14,000 clones, 84% found once; its top ten account for more than 20%. The material sequenced was CD4+ or CD8+ T cells sorted from blood, taken in a trial of the OX40 agonist ivuxolimab. The chain carries TRBV6-6 and TRBJ2-5; D is undetermined. This TCR was recovered from an adult with an advanced solid tumor such as melanoma, head and neck, liver or kidney cancer. As DNA, the CDR3 is TGTGCCAGCAGTCTAAAAGAGACCCAGTACTTC. Translated: CASSLKETQYF.